This TCR beta chain originates from a study of blood T cells in healthy people across ages. PCR was performed a second time for roughly 6 to 12 cycles using a sample-barcoded 5' primer and a J-beta primer mix. MiXCR, run by TCRdb on the 5' RACE reads, gives a single entry per CDR3 protein. The table has hundreds of thousands of distinct CDR3 sequences, 40% to 50% seen once. The J segment lost 7 bases and the V segment lost 1 base, leaving 12 bases of the junction unmatched. Germline V gives CDR1 LGHNA, CDR2 YSLEER. This CDR3 is built from 17 residues. The origin of this receptor is a man aged 55-75 years in good health. The material sequenced was blood. V and J are TRBV4-3 and TRBJ2-7, with 11 bases that match TRBD2. Written as DNA, the CDR3 is TGCGCCAGCAGCCAAGGGCTAACTAGCGGGAGATCGAGGGAGCAGTACTTC. This translates into CASSQGLTSGRSREQYF.